A selection of T cell receptor beta chains follows, all from one sample in a study of CD4 T cells in relation to SARS-CoV-2 and coronaviruses. No antigens are known for them. TCRdb keeps only in-frame clones here, not all; method: immunoSEQ multiplex PCR. The table has 20,000 to 25,000 clones, around three quarters seen once. Sequencing was carried out using CD4+ T cells from PBMCs, cultured in vitro. These receptors were collected from a human donor in good health. The CDR3 runs from the conserved cysteine through the conserved F or W. D genes are given only for firm matches. Clone size is not always given. Where it is, it says once, few, many or a class for expanded clones.

>TRBV19|.|TRBJ2-1|once
CASSSFSQVYNEQFF
TGTGCCAGTAGTTCTTTTAGCCAGGTTTACAATGAGCAGTTCTTC
>TRBV5-1|.|TRBJ1-4|.
CASSLGGASNEKLFF
TGCGCCAGCAGCTTGGGAGGGGCCTCAAATGAAAAACTGTTTTTT
>TRBV19|.|TRBJ1-1|.
CASSYWTGNTEAFF
TGTGCCAGTAGTTATTGGACGGGGAACACTGAAGCTTTCTTT
>TRBV10-3|.|TRBJ1-4|.
CAISPSISGPTNEKLFF
TGTGCCATCAGCCCCTCGATCTCAGGGCCAACTAATGAAAAACTGTTTTTT
>TRBV2|.|TRBJ1-5|.
CASSALVGAGNQPQHF
TGTGCCAGCAGTGCCCTAGTGGGGGCTGGCAATCAGCCCCAGCATTTT
>TRBV27|.|TRBJ2-7|once
CASSFLASSVWYEQYF
TGTGCCAGCAGTTTCCTGGCATCCTCTGTGTGGTACGAGCAGTACTTC
>TRBV19|.|TRBJ1-5|.
CASTSTDQPQHF
TGTGCCAGTACCTCGACAGATCAGCCCCAGCATTTT
>TRBV4-2|.|TRBJ1-2|.
CASSQEVVNSYGYTF
TGTGCCAGCAGCCAAGAAGTCGTGAATAGCTATGGCTACACCTTC
>TRBV12-3/TRBV12-4|.|TRBJ2-2|once
CASSLGFTGELFF
TGTGCCAGCAGTTTGGGTTTCACCGGGGAGCTGTTTTTT
>TRBV28|.|TRBJ1-2|.
CASSPGTADYGYTF
TGTGCCAGCAGTCCCGGGACTGCTGACTATGGCTACACCTTC
>TRBV12-5|TRBD2|TRBJ2-7|once
CASGPFPGRGSLYEQYF
TGTGCTAGTGGCCCCTTCCCGGGTCGCGGGAGTTTATACGAGCAGTACTTC
>TRBV2|TRBD1|TRBJ1-2|few
CASSSPGTGTYGYTF
TGTGCCAGCAGTAGTCCCGGGACAGGGACCTATGGCTACACCTTC
>TRBV7-9|TRBD1|TRBJ1-4|.
CASSPRTGGPSQLFF
TGTGCCAGCAGCCCGCGGACAGGGGGCCCCTCGCAACTGTTTTTT
>TRBV24-1|.|TRBJ2-3|.
CATTIDRYMDTQYF
TGTGCCACCACCATAGACAGGTATATGGATACGCAGTATTTT
>TRBV11-1|TRBD1|TRBJ2-5|once
CASSPGTAQETQYF
TGTGCCAGCAGCCCCGGGACAGCCCAAGAGACCCAGTACTTC
>TRBV11-1|.|TRBJ2-6|.
CASSRFGRSGANVLTF
TGTGCCAGCAGCCGATTCGGCCGCTCTGGGGCCAACGTCCTGACTTTC